The rows below give T cell receptor beta chains drawn from one sample of a study of T cell clones after liver transplantation. Libraries were prepared by immunoSEQ multiplex PCR; TCRdb keeps only in-frame clonotypes and omits some of them. The table lists some 120,000 clones, 90% of them singletons. Sequencing used CD4+ T cells from blood, obtained 12 months after liver transplant. These receptors all come from a human patient who received a liver transplant. Among the T cells, some may be from the graft donor. CDR3s include the opening cysteine and the closing phenylalanine or tryptophan. Fields, in order: V gene, J gene, clone size, D gene, CDR3 DNA, CDR3 protein. D genes are given only for firm matches. Not all rows give a size; the values are once, few, many and, for expanded clones, a class.

>TRBV4-2|TRBJ2-2|-|-
TGTGCCAGCAGCTCTCGGGCCCCACAAGGAGTCTGGGGGCTGTTTTTT
CASSSRAPQGVWGLFF
>TRBV27|TRBJ1-5|-|TRBD1
TGTGCCAGCAGTTTCCGTCGGGACAGGGGGAATCAGCCCCAGCATTTT
CASSFRRDRGNQPQHF
>TRBV7-3|TRBJ2-1|-|TRBD2
TGTGCCAGCAGCGCGAGAGCGGGACCCCTCAATGAGCAGTTCTTC
CASSARAGPLNEQFF
>TRBV6-5|TRBJ1-1|-|TRBD1
TGTGCCAGCAGTTTGGGACAGCGGATGACTGAAGCTTTCTTT
CASSLGQRMTEAFF
>TRBV2|TRBJ2-2|-|-
TGTGCCAGCTGTCTCAGGGGGGGCACCGGGGAGCTGTTTTTT
CASCLRGGTGELFF
>TRBV6-5|TRBJ1-2|medium-sized|-
TGTGCCAGCAGGCTACGAGAGGGTGGCTACACCTTC
CASRLREGGYTF
>TRBV29-1|TRBJ2-1|once|-
TGCAGCGTCCTTCCGGTGACAGGGACTAATGAGCAGTTCTTC
CSVLPVTGTNEQFF
>TRBV5-6|TRBJ2-3|once|-
TGTGCCAGCGAGTCCGGATCGCGGTCTAGCACAGATACGCAGTATTTT
CASESGSRSSTDTQYF
>TRBV7-8|TRBJ2-3|-|TRBD2
TGTGCCAGCAGCCCCCGGACTAGCGCTAGTAGCACAGATACGCAGTATTTT
CASSPRTSASSTDTQYF
>TRBV19|TRBJ2-5|-|-
TGTGCCAGTAGTATAGAGAAGGAAGAGACCCAGTACTTC
CASSIEKEETQYF
>TRBV5-6|TRBJ2-3|-|-
TGTGCCAGCAGCTTTCCCGGGCAGGATACGCAGTATTTT
CASSFPGQDTQYF
>TRBV12-5|TRBJ2-1|-|-
TGTGCTAGTGGTTTTGATGAGCAGTTCTTC
CASGFDEQFF
>TRBV2|TRBJ1-5|-|-
TGTGCCAGCACTGGGACATTGAATAGCAATCAGCCCCAGCATTTT
CASTGTLNSNQPQHF
>TRBV9|TRBJ2-7|-|-
TGTGCCAGCAGCGTAGTGGCAGGTTCCTACGAGCAGTACTTC
CASSVVAGSYEQYF
>TRBV6-6|TRBJ2-7|-|TRBD1
TGTGCCAGTTCACGACCGGGACAGGGAGAGGTCGAGCAGTACTTC
CASSRPGQGEVEQYF
>TRBV9|TRBJ1-2|-|TRBD1
TGTGCCAGCAGCGTAGGGACAGGGGGGTATGGCTACACCTTC
CASSVGTGGYGYTF
>TRBV7-8|TRBJ2-7|-|TRBD1
TGTGCCAGCAGCTTAGCCGGGACAGGGATAGGTGGTGAGCAGTACTTC
CASSLAGTGIGGEQYF
>TRBV19|TRBJ1-1|few|TRBD1
TGTGCCAGTAGTCCATCCGGGACAGTGAACACTGAAGCTTTCTTT
CASSPSGTVNTEAFF
>TRBV11-3|TRBJ1-2|-|TRBD1
TGTGCCAGCAGCTCGGGACAGGGGTATGGCTACACCTTC
CASSSGQGYGYTF
>TRBV11-2|TRBJ1-1|-|-
TGTGCCAGCAGCTTAGATCAGGCGGGGATGGGTTTCACTGAAGCTTTCTTT
CASSLDQAGMGFTEAFF
>TRBV4-3|TRBJ2-3|-|-
TGCGCCAGCAGCCCCGGCCCGGGCACAGATACGCAGTATTTT
CASSPGPGTDTQYF
>TRBV7-2|TRBJ1-3|few|-
TGTGCCAGCAGCCCGACAATCAGCTCTGGAAACACCATATATTTT
CASSPTISSGNTIYF
>TRBV6-1|TRBJ1-2|-|TRBD1
TGTGCCAGCAGTGATCGTCCTCACCAGGACAGGGCTGGCTACACCTTC
CASSDRPHQDRAGYTF
>TRBV2|TRBJ2-2|-|TRBD2
TGTGCCAGCAGCCCGAGACTAGCGGGAGATGTGGAGCTGTTTTTT
CASSPRLAGDVELFF
>TRBV19|TRBJ2-2|-|-
TGTGCCAGTATCGGGAGACCAAGGACCGGGGAGCTGTTTTTT
CASIGRPRTGELFF
>TRBV5-1|TRBJ1-2|-|-
TGCGCCAGCAGTACAGGTTACTATGGCTACACCTTC
CASSTGYYGYTF
>TRBV11-2|TRBJ1-1|-|-
TGTGCCAGCAGCTTAGCCACGGGGTATGTGAATGAAGCTTTCTTT
CASSLATGYVNEAFF
>TRBV7-8|TRBJ2-5|-|TRBD1
TGTGCCAGCAGCCGCCAAGGGGACAGGGGCAGAGAGACCCAGTACTTC
CASSRQGDRGRETQYF
>TRBV30|TRBJ1-1|once|TRBD1
TGTGCCTGGGACAGGGGAGGCACTGAAGCTTTCTTT
CAWDRGGTEAFF
>TRBV28|TRBJ2-7|once|-
TGTGCCAGCAGGTCCGGTGGGGTTTACGAGCAGTACTTC
CASRSGGVYEQYF
>TRBV11-2|TRBJ2-1|-|TRBD2
TGTGCCAGCAGCGCTTACGCAGCGGGAGGGTCCCGTTACTACAATGAGCAGTTCTTC
CASSAYAAGGSRYYNEQFF